This is a list of T cell receptor beta chains from one sample in a study of control samples from healthy donors and cancer patients. Here immunoSEQ multiplex PCR was the method, and the copy in TCRdb shows in-frame clones only, minus some. The sample contains some 140,000 clones, roughly 92% of which appear only once. The sequenced sample was blood. The receptors were sampled from a man between 25 and 39 years old in good health. The CDR3 runs from the conserved cysteine through the conserved F or W. D genes are given only for firm matches. Expanded clones are given a class, and other clones once, few, many or no size at all.

J | D | length | V | size | DNA | CDR3
TRBJ2-7 | TRBD2 | 15 | TRBV20-1 | NA | TGCAGTGCTAGTGGGTCCGTGCGGGAGTCCCACGAGCAGTACTTC | CSASGSVRESHEQYF
TRBJ2-7 | NA | 16 | TRBV5-8 | NA | TGTGCCAGCAGACTGGGATACACAGGTCCTCGTAGGGAGCAGTACTTC | CASRLGYTGPRREQYF
TRBJ2-7 | NA | 12 | TRBV12-3/TRBV12-4 | NA | TGTGCCAGCAGTTTAATAGGGGGCGAGCAGTACTTC | CASSLIGGEQYF
TRBJ2-1 | TRBD2 | 15 | TRBV9 | NA | TGTGCCAGCAGCGTAGCTAGCGGGAGTCCGAATGAGCAGTTCTTC | CASSVASGSPNEQFF
TRBJ2-7 | TRBD1 | 14 | TRBV28 | NA | TGTGCCAGCAGTTTAAACACAGGGGGCAACGAGCAGTACTTC | CASSLNTGGNEQYF
TRBJ1-2 | NA | 14 | TRBV6-5 | NA | TGTGCCAGCCGTTTTTTGACGGGAGGGTATGGCTACACCTTC | CASRFLTGGYGYTF
TRBJ1-5 | NA | 17 | TRBV28 | NA | TGTGCCAGCAGATTTAAAGTTAGGGCCGGAAACAATCAGCCCCAGCATTTT | CASRFKVRAGNNQPQHF
TRBJ2-1 | NA | 15 | TRBV18 | NA | TGTGCCAGCTCACCGGAGGTTGGAGCCTACAATGAGCAGTTCTTC | CASSPEVGAYNEQFF
TRBJ2-1 | TRBD1 | 15 | TRBV7-9 | NA | TGTGCCAGCAGTCTTCAGGGGGCGCTTCGTAATGAGCAGTTCTTC | CASSLQGALRNEQFF
TRBJ2-1 | TRBD2 | 15 | TRBV28 | NA | TGTGCCAGCATTACGAGCGGGAGATGGGACAATGAGCAGTTCTTC | CASITSGRWDNEQFF
TRBJ1-1 | NA | 16 | TRBV5-1 | once | TGCGCCAGCAGGGGGTCTAGGCCCGGGATGAACACTGAAGCTTTCTTT | CASRGSRPGMNTEAFF
TRBJ1-2 | TRBD1 | 15 | TRBV5-6 | NA | TGTGCCAGCAGCCTACAGGGGGCCGCTGACTATGGCTACACCTTC | CASSLQGAADYGYTF
TRBJ2-3 | NA | 14 | TRBV6-2/TRBV6-3 | many | TGTGCCAGCAGTAACCGGGAGACCGCAGATACGCAGTATTTT | CASSNRETADTQYF
TRBJ1-5 | NA | 18 | TRBV2 | NA | TGTGCCAGCAGTGCAATTGGGCAGCAGCTACTATTAGGTCAGCCCCAGCATTTT | CASSAIGQQLLLGQPQHF
TRBJ2-7 | NA | 14 | TRBV7-2 | once | TGTGCCAGCAGCCACCTTGGGGCCGCCTACGAGCAGTACTTC | CASSHLGAAYEQYF
TRBJ1-1 | NA | 13 | TRBV27 | NA | TGTGCCAGCAGTCGCACTAGGTACACTGAAGCTTTCTTT | CASSRTRYTEAFF
TRBJ1-2 | NA | 16 | TRBV11-1 | NA | TGTGCCAGCAGCCCGACCCCAGGGCCTAATTACTATGGCTACACCTTC | CASSPTPGPNYYGYTF
TRBJ2-7 | NA | 15 | TRBV6-2/TRBV6-3 | NA | TGTGCCAGCAGTTACTCCCAGGAGGGCGGGTACGAGCAGTACTTC | CASSYSQEGGYEQYF
TRBJ2-6 | NA | 12 | TRBV12-3/TRBV12-4 | NA | TGTGCCAGCTCTTATGGGGCCAACGTCCTGACTTTC | CASSYGANVLTF
TRBJ2-2 | TRBD2 | 15 | TRBV28 | NA | TGTGCCAGCTCTTCTAGCGGGATCAACACCGGGGAGCTGTTTTTT | CASSSSGINTGELFF
TRBJ2-1 | NA | 12 | TRBV2 | NA | TGTGCCAGCAGTGAAGCGTGGGATGAGCAGTTCTTC | CASSEAWDEQFF
TRBJ1-4 | NA | 14 | TRBV2 | NA | TGTGCCAGCAGTACCCACGGGGGCAATGAAAAACTGTTTTTT | CASSTHGGNEKLFF
TRBJ2-1 | NA | 14 | TRBV30 | NA | TGTGCCTGGAGTGTACTGGGGGGAGTCAATGAGCAGTTCTTC | CAWSVLGGVNEQFF
TRBJ2-5 | NA | 14 | TRBV5-4 | NA | TGTGCCAGCAGCTTGACACAGATCCAAGAGACCCAGTACTTC | CASSLTQIQETQYF
TRBJ1-2 | NA | 16 | TRBV13 | NA | TGTGCCAGCAGCTTAAACCGACGTGGGGGGGACTATGGCTACACCTTC | CASSLNRRGGDYGYTF
TRBJ1-2 | NA | 13 | TRBV29-1 | NA | TGCAGCGTTGAAAGGTTGACAGCCTATGGCTACACCTTC | CSVERLTAYGYTF
TRBJ2-3 | NA | 12 | TRBV6-5 | NA | TGTGCCAGCAGTAGAAGAGGGGATACGCAGTATTTT | CASSRRGDTQYF
TRBJ1-1 | NA | 14 | TRBV27 | NA | TGTGCCAGCAGTATGACAGTCCGGCGGACTGAAGCTTTCTTT | CASSMTVRRTEAFF
TRBJ2-7 | NA | 12 | TRBV12-3/TRBV12-4 | NA | TGTGCCAGCAGCCACTCCGAGGTGGGGCAGTACTTC | CASSHSEVGQYF
TRBJ2-5 | TRBD2 | 16 | TRBV6-4 | once | TGTGCCAGCAGGACCCCTCTAGCGGGAGCGGAGGAGACCCAGTACTTC | CASRTPLAGAEETQYF
TRBJ2-1 | TRBD1 | 15 | TRBV19 | NA | TGTGCCAGTAAAATACATAGGGACAGGGGCAATGAGCAGTTCTTC | CASKIHRDRGNEQFF
TRBJ2-7 | TRBD2 | 20 | TRBV4-1 | NA | TGCGCCAGCAGCCAAGAAGTCCTAGCGGGAGTGTTCCTCAGGGGCTACGAGCAGTACTTC | CASSQEVLAGVFLRGYEQYF
TRBJ1-5 | NA | 13 | TRBV30 | NA | TGTGCCTGGAAGGGGATAGGCAATCAGCCCCAGCATTTT | CAWKGIGNQPQHF
TRBJ2-1 | TRBD1 | 13 | TRBV19 | NA | TGTGCCAGCTGGGGACAGGGGGCAAATGAGCAGTTCTTC | CASWGQGANEQFF
TRBJ2-1 | TRBD1 | 15 | TRBV28 | NA | TGTGCCAGCAGTTACGGGACAGGGATTTACAATGAGCAGTTCTTC | CASSYGTGIYNEQFF
TRBJ1-5 | TRBD1 | 14 | TRBV3-1/TRBV3-2 | NA | TGTGCCAGCAGCCCACAGGGGGAGGTACAGCCCCAGCATTTT | CASSPQGEVQPQHF
TRBJ2-7 | NA | 14 | TRBV6-5 | few | TGTGCCAGCGAATATTATAAGGAGTCGTACGAGCAGTACTTC | CASEYYKESYEQYF
TRBJ1-3 | NA | 13 | TRBV12-3/TRBV12-4 | NA | TGTGCCAGCAGTTTTGCGTCTGGAAACACCATATATTTT | CASSFASGNTIYF
TRBJ1-2 | TRBD1 | 13 | TRBV30 | NA | TGTGCCTGGTGGGACAGGCGACACTATGGCTACACCTTC | CAWWDRRHYGYTF
TRBJ2-5 | TRBD2 | 15 | TRBV27 | few | TGTGCCAGCAGTTCCGCCGGGACTAGTCAAGAGACCCAGTACTTC | CASSSAGTSQETQYF
TRBJ2-7 | NA | 13 | TRBV24-1 | NA | TGTGCCACCAGTGGTCCCGGCGGATACGAGCAGTACTTC | CATSGPGGYEQYF
TRBJ1-4 | NA | 12 | TRBV4-2 | once | TGTGCCAGCAGCCAAGAATATGAAAAACTGTTTTTT | CASSQEYEKLFF
TRBJ1-2 | NA | 15 | TRBV28 | once | TGTGCCACCCCCAGGGACTGGGCAGGGGCGGAGGGCTACACCTTC | CATPRDWAGAEGYTF
TRBJ2-3 | NA | 15 | TRBV5-8 | NA | TGTGCCAGCAGCTTGGGGAGGGTGGCCACAGATACGCAGTATTTT | CASSLGRVATDTQYF
TRBJ1-4 | NA | 11 | TRBV19 | NA | TGTGCCAGTAGTATCTCGAAGAAACTGTTTTTT | CASSISKKLFF
TRBJ2-2 | NA | 14 | TRBV6-4 | once | TGTGCCAGCAGTGAGGAGGGTGGGACCGGGGAGCTGTTTTTT | CASSEEGGTGELFF
TRBJ2-7 | NA | 16 | TRBV18 | NA | TGTGCCAGCTCACCACCGTCTAGGGCCAGTATCTACGAGCAGTACTTC | CASSPPSRASIYEQYF
TRBJ2-5 | NA | 12 | TRBV29-1 | NA | TGCAGCGTTGGACAGGACCGAGAGACCCAGTACTTC | CSVGQDRETQYF
TRBJ2-2 | NA | 17 | TRBV4-3 | NA | TGCGCCAGCAGCCAAGATCTTTGGGGGGCTGAAACCGGGGAGCTGTTTTTT | CASSQDLWGAETGELFF
TRBJ2-7 | NA | 15 | TRBV6-2/TRBV6-3 | NA | TGTGCCAGCAGTACGGGACTGATTACCACCTACGAGCAGTACTTC | CASSTGLITTYEQYF
TRBJ1-1 | NA | 13 | TRBV25-1 | NA | TGTGCCAGCAGTGGATCCCCTATCACTGAAGCTTTCTTT | CASSGSPITEAFF
TRBJ1-1 | NA | 13 | TRBV19 | once | TGTGCCAGTATCTGGGGAGCCAACACTGAAGCTTTCTTT | CASIWGANTEAFF
TRBJ2-1 | TRBD1 | 16 | TRBV6-4 | NA | TGTGCCAGCAGTGACCGGGGCGGACAGGGCTACAATGAGCAGTTCTTC | CASSDRGGQGYNEQFF
TRBJ2-2 | TRBD2 | 16 | TRBV6-5 | once | TGTGCCAGCAGTTACGAGGGTCGGGAGGGCCCCGGGGAGCTGTTTTTT | CASSYEGREGPGELFF
TRBJ2-5 | NA | 13 | TRBV12-3/TRBV12-4 | NA | TGTGCCAGCAGTTTATTGGCCTCGGGGACCCAGTACTTC | CASSLLASGTQYF